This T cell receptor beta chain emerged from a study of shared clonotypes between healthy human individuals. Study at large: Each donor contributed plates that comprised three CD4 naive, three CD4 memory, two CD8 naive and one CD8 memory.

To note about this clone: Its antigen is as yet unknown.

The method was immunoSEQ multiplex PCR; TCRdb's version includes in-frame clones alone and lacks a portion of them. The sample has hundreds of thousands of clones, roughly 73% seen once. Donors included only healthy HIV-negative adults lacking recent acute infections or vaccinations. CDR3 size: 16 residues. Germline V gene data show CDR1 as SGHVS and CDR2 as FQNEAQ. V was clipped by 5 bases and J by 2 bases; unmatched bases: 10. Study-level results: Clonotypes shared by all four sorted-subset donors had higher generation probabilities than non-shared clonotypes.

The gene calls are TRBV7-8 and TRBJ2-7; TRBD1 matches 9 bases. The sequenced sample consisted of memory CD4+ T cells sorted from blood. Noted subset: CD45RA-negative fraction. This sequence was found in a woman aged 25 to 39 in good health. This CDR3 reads CASSPRRTGATYEQYF. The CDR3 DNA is TGTGCCAGCAGCCCGCGTCGGACAGGGGCCACCTACGAGCAGTACTTC. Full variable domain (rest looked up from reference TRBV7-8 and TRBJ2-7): GAGVSQSPRYKVAKRGQDVALRCDPISGHVSLFWYQQALGQGPEFLTYFQNEAQLDKSGLPSDRFFAERPEGSVSTLKIQRTQQEDSAVYLCASSPRRTGATYEQYFGPGTRLTVT.